The 9 T cell receptor beta chains listed next were all sequenced from one sample in a study of early T cells in non-severe SARS-CoV-2 infection. A single record per CDR3 protein comes from TCRdb applying MiXCR to the 5' RACE reads. The table includes under 90,000 distinct CDR3 sequences, roughly 13% detected once. Specimen: whole blood. These receptor sequences come from an adult who was a healthcare worker with PCR-confirmed SARS-CoV-2 infection or an uninfected control (not recorded which).

This clonotype was recorded at least ten times. The DNA of the CDR3 is TGTGCCAGCAGCCACCAGGGGACGCGGGATAGCAATCAGCCCCAGCATTTT. Its translation: CASSHQGTRDSNQPQHF. J is TRBJ1-5 and V is TRBV7-9; D may be TRBD1 (6 bases). The CDR3 length is 17 residues. V shed 5 bases and J shed 0 bases, with 17 bases lying between them. In germline, CDR1 is SEHNR, CDR2 FQNEAQ (reference sequence).

This chain links TRBV7-3 with TRBJ2-3, with TRBD1 identical over 7 bases. The CDR3 has 14 residues. Germline CDR1 and CDR2: SGHTA and FQGTGA. The junction had 3 bases not matched to a gene; V was cut back by 5 bases and J by 1 base. The chain's CDR3 is CASSEGQRTDTQYF. The CDR3 DNA follows: TGTGCCAGCAGCGAGGGACAGCGCACAGATACGCAGTATTTT.

This clonotype has only a few counts. This rearrangement joins TRBV27 to TRBJ2-7; D might be TRBD2 (5 bases). CDR1 is MNHEY and CDR2 is SMNVEV in the germline V gene (reference sequence). The CDR3 extends over 11 amino acids. This CDR3 is CPPAGAYEQYF. CDR3 DNA: TGTCCCCCGGCCGGGGCCTACGAGCAGTACTTC.

CDR3 coding DNA: TGTGCCAGCAGCTTGGGGCGGGAGTTCACAGATACGCAGTATTTT. Translated: CASSLGREFTDTQYF. This rearrangement joins TRBV5-6 to TRBJ2-3; 7 nucleotides align to TRBD2. The junction had 3 bases not matched to a gene; V was cut back by 0 bases and J by 2 bases. Germline V gene data show CDR1 as SGHDT and CDR2 as YYEEEE. This CDR3 is 15 amino acids long.

This sequence joins TRBV18 and TRBJ2-3, with D unclear. Germline values: CDR1 KGHSH, CDR2 LQKENI. Trimming stripped 2 bases from V and 5 bases from J, with 5 bases between. The CDR3 has 12 amino acids. The CDR3 sequence: CASSPSGDTQYF. The CDR3 nucleotides read TGTGCCAGCTCACCATCCGGAGATACGCAGTATTTT. The full variable domain, rest sourced from reference TRBV18 and TRBJ2-3, is NAGVMQNPRHLVRRRGQEARLRCSPMKGHSHVYWYRQLPEEGLKFMVYLQKENIIDESGMPKERFSAEFPKEGPSILRIQQVVRGDSAAYFCASSPSGDTQYFGPGTRLTVL.

The chain joins TRBV7-2 to TRBJ2-1; the D is unclear. This CDR3 has 15 residues. V lost 5 bases and J lost 3, with 14 bases in between. Germline CDR1 and CDR2: SGHTA and FQGNSA. The CDR3 loop is CASSPLSQLYNEQFF. The CDR3 DNA follows: TGTGCCAGCAGCCCCCTTAGTCAGCTCTACAATGAGCAGTTCTTC.

This clonotype was seen at least ten times. This chain links TRBV20-1 with TRBJ2-5, with TRBD2 matching over 14 bases. V was clipped by 7 bases and J by 4 bases; unmatched bases: 8. The CDR3 has 15 residues. The germline CDR1 and CDR2 sequences are DFQATT and SNEGSKA (reference sequence). CDR3 in amino acids: CSVPGLAGGLETQYF. As DNA, the CDR3 is TGCAGTGTCCCCGGACTAGCGGGGGGTTTAGAGACCCAGTACTTC.

This clonotype occurred many times. The chain is built from TRBV30 and TRBJ2-6; D is ambiguous. Trimming pared 5 bases from V and 0 bases from J, leaving 14 bases between. The CDR3 length is 16 residues. CDR1 GTSNPN and CDR2 SVGIG come from the germline V gene (reference sequence). The CDR3 spells CAWGDGKLSGANVLTF. DNA for the CDR3: TGTGCCTGGGGAGACGGAAAACTCTCTGGGGCCAACGTCCTGACTTTC.

The V and J genes are TRBV3-1 and TRBJ1-1; D remains unclear. Trimming stripped 5 bases from V and 1 base from J, with 17 bases between. The germline gives CDR1 LGHDT, CDR2 YNNKEL (reference sequence). This CDR3 has 16 amino acids. CDR3 loop: CASSANTGRANTEAFF. CDR3 DNA sequence: TGTGCCAGCAGCGCAAACACCGGGAGAGCGAACACTGAAGCTTTCTTT.